The 14 T cell receptor beta chains below all came from one sample that was sequenced in a study of T cell changes during pregnancy in multiple sclerosis. Here immunoSEQ multiplex PCR was the method, and the copy in TCRdb shows in-frame clones only, minus some. The profile covers under 50,000 clones, with approximately 94% appearing a single time and approximately 0.36% taken by the ten largest. The source material was CD4+ T cells from peripheral blood mononuclear cells, sampled after pregnancy. All receptors derive from a female donor with multiple sclerosis, enrolled in a pregnancy study.

The rearrangement joins TRBV6-1 to TRBJ1-2; weak D call: TRBD1 (5 bases). This CDR3 is built from 11 residues. V was pared by 8 bases and J by 7 bases, with 11 bases between. CDR1 and CDR2 (germline): MNHNS, SASEGT. CDR3 residues: CASARVSGYTF. CDR3 coding DNA: TGTGCCAGCGCCAGGGTCTCTGGCTACACCTTC.

This sequence joins TRBV4-1 and TRBJ1-1; D remains ambiguous. Trimming took 4 bases from V and 2 from J, leaving 11 bases between them. CDR1 is MGHRA, CDR2 YSYEKL, per germline. The CDR3 has 14 amino acids. Here the CDR3 DNA reads TGCGCCAGCAGCCCCGCTCTGACAAACACTGAAGCTTTCTTT. As protein: CASSPALTNTEAFF.

The V and J genes are TRBV9 and TRBJ2-2; 13 bases are a match to TRBD2. The CDR3 is 17 amino acids. Germline lookup yields CDR1 SGDLS and CDR2 YYNGEE. J lost 4 bases, V lost 0 bases, and 3 bases had no gene match. Here the CDR3 reads CASSVGGLAGVTGELFF. In nucleotides, the CDR3 is TGTGCCAGCAGCGTAGGCGGACTAGCGGGGGTCACCGGGGAGCTGTTTTTT. Full variable domain (rest looked up from reference TRBV9 and TRBJ2-2): DSGVTQTPKHLITATGQRVTLRCSPRSGDLSVYWYQQSLDQGLQFLIQYYNGEERAKGNILERFSAQQFPDLHSELNLSSLELGDSALYFCASSVGGLAGVTGELFFGEGSRLTVL.

This rearrangement joins TRBV7-8 to TRBJ1-5; 10 bases map to TRBD1. J was trimmed by 3 bases and V by 5 bases; bases with no gene match: 10. CDR1 SGHVS and CDR2 FQNEAQ come from the germline V gene. This CDR3 is 17 amino acids long. CDR3 sequence (DNA): TGTGCCAGCAGCGTATCCGGGACAGGGGTCTCCAATCAGCCCCAGCATTTT. This sequence encodes CASSVSGTGVSNQPQHF. The full variable domain, completed using reference TRBV7-8 and TRBJ1-5, is GAGVSQSPRYKVAKRGQDVALRCDPISGHVSLFWYQQALGQGPEFLTYFQNEAQLDKSGLPSDRFFAERPEGSVSTLKIQRTQQEDSAVYLCASSVSGTGVSNQPQHFGDGTRLSIL.

This chain's CDR3 is CSVEVRGRGHGYTF. The CDR3 nucleotides are TGCAGCGTTGAAGTACGGGGCAGGGGACATGGCTACACCTTC. V usage is TRBV29-1 and J usage is TRBJ1-2, with D tentatively TRBD1 (6 bases). The CDR3 covers 14 residues. The germline gives CDR1 SQVTM, CDR2 ANQGSEA. The ends were cut back, 1 base at V and 6 bases at J, with 15 bases in the middle.

The rearrangement joins TRBV6-6 to TRBJ1-6; TRBD1 might be the D (5 bases). Germline assignment: CDR1 MNHNY and CDR2 SVGAGI (reference sequence). CDR3 length equals 16 residues. V lost 0 bases and J lost 9, with 15 bases in between. Here the CDR3 DNA reads TGTGCCAGCAGTTACTCGACCGCAGGGTCCGGTTCACCCCTCCACTTT. This encodes CASSYSTAGSGSPLHF.

J is TRBJ1-2 and V is TRBV10-3; 10 bases match TRBD1. There are 18 residues in the CDR3. The V gene end was trimmed by 0 bases and the J gene end by 0 bases; junction bases not matched to a gene: 7. Germline CDR1 and CDR2: ENHRY and SYGVKD. The CDR3 DNA follows: TGTGCCATCAGTGAGTCTCCGGGACAGGGGTTGGCTAACTATGGCTACACCTTC. Translation: CAISESPGQGLANYGYTF.

The chain couples TRBV6-5 to TRBJ1-4; perhaps TRBD1 as D (5 bases). The ends were cut back, 4 bases at V and 6 bases at J, with 15 bases in the middle. The CDR3 is made up of 15 amino acids. Germline V gene lookup returns CDR1 MNHEY and CDR2 SVGAGI. This CDR3 reads CASSSGRDFDEKLFF. The CDR3 DNA is TGTGCCAGCAGTTCGGGCCGGGACTTTGATGAAAAACTGTTTTTT.

CDR3: CASSLRPGGSYEQYF. The CDR3 coding sequence is TGTGCCAGCAGTTTAAGACCAGGGGGGTCCTACGAGCAGTACTTC. The genes are TRBV27 and TRBJ2-7; weak D call: TRBD1 (7 bases). Deletions cut 2 bases from V and 1 base from J, with 12 bases between. Germline V lookup: CDR1 MNHEY, CDR2 SMNVEV (reference sequence). This CDR3 region has 15 residues.

The chain has TRBV11-1 and TRBJ2-1; TRBD2 matches at 11 bases. Germline V CDR1 and CDR2: SGHAT, FQDESV (reference sequence). CDR3 size: 17 residues. J gave up 2 bases and V 3 bases, and 6 bases lay outside the gene matches. CDR3 sequence reads: CASSFSSGGDTYNEQFF. The DNA for the CDR3 is TGTGCCAGCAGCTTTAGTAGCGGGGGGGACACCTACAATGAGCAGTTCTTC.

The gene calls are TRBV25-1 and TRBJ1-1; 8 bases are a match to TRBD1. The germline V gene encodes CDR1 MGHDK and CDR2 SYGVNS. V was pared by 0 bases and J by 1 base, with 4 bases of the junction left unmatched. The CDR3 runs 16 residues. The CDR3 sequence is CASSEYRGLGNTEAFF. The CDR3 nucleotides are TGTGCCAGCAGTGAATACAGGGGGCTGGGGAACACTGAAGCTTTCTTT. The full variable domain, completed using reference TRBV25-1 and TRBJ1-1, is EADIYQTPRYLVIGTGKKITLECSQTMGHDKMYWYQQDPGMELHLIHYSYGVNSTEKGDLSSESTVSRIRTEHFPLTLESARPSHTSQYLCASSEYRGLGNTEAFFGQGTRLTVV.

In its sample, this clone was seen once. CDR3 in amino acids: CASRERRYSNQPQHF. The CDR3 bases are TGTGCCAGCAGAGAACGGAGGTATAGCAATCAGCCCCAGCATTTT. The rearrangement links TRBV2 to TRBJ1-5; D not resolved. The germline gives CDR1 SNHLY, CDR2 FYNNEI. V was shortened by 6 bases and J by 0 bases, with 12 bases between the two germline ends. This CDR3 is 15 amino acids long.

The J gene is TRBJ2-3, the V gene TRBV7-3; D is perhaps TRBD2 (6 bases). This CDR3 is 15 amino acids long. Trimming took 2 bases from V and 6 from J, leaving 15 bases between them. CDR1 is SGHTA and CDR2 is FQGTGA in the germline V gene. The CDR3 protein is CASSLDGGVFDTQYF. CDR3 DNA: TGTGCCAGCAGCTTAGACGGCGGGGTATTTGATACGCAGTATTTT.

This clone was picked up one time. At one of its ends the junction is not consistent with the germline gene, which may arise from a read error. This CDR3 is CATSASDRAYYEQYF. For the CDR3, the DNA is TGTGCCACCAGCGCGAGCGACAGGGCCTACTACGAGCAGTACTTC. The chain has TRBV7-9 and TRBJ2-7, with 7 bases aligning to TRBD1. The length of the CDR3 is 15 residues. Germline assignment: CDR1 SEHNR and CDR2 FQNEAQ (reference sequence).